The clone carrying this T cell receptor beta chain was seen only a few times. The data belong to a study of T cell responses to AZD1222 COVID-19 vaccine. The CDR3 has 13 amino acids. Trimming pared 3 bases from V and 4 bases from J, leaving 7 bases between. TCRdb keeps only in-frame clones here, not all; method: immunoSEQ multiplex PCR. The repertoire holds some 99,000 clones, with around 90% as singletons. The sequence came from an adult in good health. The sample was peripheral blood, taken on day 0 of MenACWY control vaccination. The V call is TRBV12-3 or TRBV12-4, the J call TRBJ1-5; a weak D match, TRBD1 (6 bases). The CDR3 region has the DNA TGTGCCAGCAGTTTGGACAGAAATCAGCCCCAGCATTTT. The encoded protein is CASSLDRNQPQHF.